This entry lists 20 T cell receptor beta chains sequenced from one sample in a study of Tregs in tolerant kidney transplant recipients (dated by TCRdb to the late 2010s). The protocol used for the library was the immunoSEQ multiplex PCR assay. Here the immuneACCESS table is served through TCRdb, limited to in-frame sequences with V and J called. Missing clones are a known gap in these copies; in checked studies unresolved V genes cover under half, and the rest lacks a known reason. The sample table contains 15,000 to 25,000 clones; only one count was recorded for 65% of them. The biggest ten clones account for about 3.5% of the sample. Their antigen targets remain unknown. The sequenced sample consisted of Tregs from blood cultured with allogeneic cells. All receptors come from a human donor in good health.

In this sample, this clone turned up a few times. J is TRBJ1-2 and V is TRBV9; D is uncertain. Trimming shortened V by 0 bases and J by 8 bases, and 14 bases separated the two germline ends. This CDR3 region has 14 residues. In germline, CDR1 is SGDLS, CDR2 YYNGEE. The CDR3 loop reads CASSVGSGPGGYTF. The CDR3 nucleotides read TGTGCCAGCAGCGTAGGGTCAGGCCCGGGGGGCTACACCTTC.

This rearrangement joins TRBV7-9 to TRBJ2-3; D ambiguous. In germline, CDR1 is SEHNR, CDR2 FQNEAQ (reference sequence). The CDR3 extends over 15 amino acids. V lost 1 base and J lost 4, with 12 bases in between. The CDR3 nucleotides read TGTGCCAGCAGCTTAGGGACCACGGCGGCAGATACGCAGTATTTT. This encodes CASSLGTTAADTQYF. Together with reference TRBV7-9 and TRBJ2-3, the CDR3 gives the full variable domain: DTGVSQNPRHKITKRGQNVTFRCDPISEHNRLYWYRQTLGQGPEFLTYFQNEAQLEKSRLLSDRFSAERPKGSFSTLEIQRTEQGDSAMYLCASSLGTTAADTQYFGPGTRLTVL.

As DNA, the CDR3 is TGTGCCAGCTCACCAGGGGGCTCCTATAATTCACCCCTCCACTTT. Amino acid sequence: CASSPGGSYNSPLHF. The rearrangement uses TRBV18 and TRBJ1-6; D possibly corresponds to TRBD1 (5 bases). V lost 2 bases and J 0 bases, leaving 5 bases between the germline ends. The CDR3 totals 15 residues. Germline V gene sequence: CDR1 KGHSH, CDR2 LQKENI.

J is TRBJ2-7 and V is TRBV5-6; 7 positions agree with TRBD1. Germline assignment: CDR1 SGHDT and CDR2 YYEEEE. V lost 7 bases, J lost 8 bases, and 12 bases stayed unmatched. This CDR3 contains 13 residues. As DNA, the CDR3 is TGTGCCAGCGGCGACAGGGCTGTAAGAAAGCAGTACTTC. The encoded protein is CASGDRAVRKQYF. The whole variable domain, filled in from reference TRBV5-6 and TRBJ2-7, reads DAGVTQSPTHLIKTRGQQVTLRCSPKSGHDTVSWYQQALGQGPQFIFQYYEEEERQRGNFPDRFSGHQFPNYSSELNVNALLLGDSALYLCASGDRAVRKQYFGPGTRLTVT.

The chain combines TRBV5-1 with TRBJ2-2; 11 positions agree with TRBD1. Per the germline V gene, CDR1 is SGHRS and CDR2 is YFSETQ. The CDR3 is 16 residues long. V gave up 2 bases and J gave up 4 bases; unmatched junction bases: 4. The CDR3 sequence is CASSFRTGGSTGELFF. The DNA for the CDR3 is TGCGCCAGCAGCTTTAGGACAGGGGGCTCCACCGGGGAGCTGTTTTTT.

The DNA for the CDR3 is TGTGCCACCAGCACGCAGGGCGCGGGAGAGACCCAGTACTTC. Residues: CATSTQGAGETQYF. This chain links TRBV15 with TRBJ2-5; TRBD1 or TRBD2 may be the D gene (5 bases each). The CDR3 spans 14 residues. Trimming removed 4 bases at V and 4 bases at J, with 13 bases between. Germline V gene data show CDR1 as LNHNV and CDR2 as YYDKDF (reference sequence).

By sample share, this clone is medium-sized. This chain connects TRBV5-1 to TRBJ1-1; D not certain. Deletions cut 5 bases from V and 0 bases from J, with 11 bases between. Looked up from germline, CDR1 is SGHRS and CDR2 is YFSETQ. The CDR3 loop spans 14 amino acids. The CDR3 DNA is TGCGCCAGCAGTTCGGACGGAATGAACACTGAAGCTTTCTTT. Its translation is CASSSDGMNTEAFF.

The chain uses TRBV2 and TRBJ2-5, with no clear D. This CDR3 comprises 14 residues. V shed 4 bases and J shed 4 bases, with 13 bases lying between them. The V gene's germline CDR1 is SNHLY and CDR2 FYNNEI. DNA for the CDR3: TGTGCCAGCAGTGTTCGGGCCTGGCGAGAGACCCAGTACTTC. Encoded protein: CASSVRAWRETQYF.

The chain has TRBV5-1 and TRBJ2-7; the D gene is possibly TRBD2 (6 bases). CDR3 length equals 13 residues. V lost 4 bases and J 2 bases, leaving 10 bases between the germline ends. Germline CDR1 reads SGHRS; CDR2 reads YFSETQ. The CDR3 loop reads CASSPGEPYEQYF. CDR3 coding DNA: TGCGCCAGCAGCCCGGGGGAGCCCTACGAGCAGTACTTC.

Details on this clone: Other DNA sequences within the sample encode an identical CDR3. The rearrangement uses TRBV7-9 and TRBJ2-2; 7 bases agree with TRBD1. CDR1 SEHNR and CDR2 FQNEAQ come from the germline V gene (reference sequence). Unmatched junction bases numbered 3, after V lost 5 bases and J lost 3 bases. The CDR3 contains 14 residues. The CDR3 DNA follows: TGTGCCAGCAGCGGGGGACAGTACACCGGGGAGCTGTTTTTT. Translating gives CASSGGQYTGELFF.

The V gene is TRBV27, the J gene TRBJ2-7; 8 nucleotides agree with TRBD1. This CDR3 comprises 15 residues. The germline V gene has CDR1 MNHEY and CDR2 SMNVEV (reference sequence). After removal of 6 bases from V and 1 base from J, the junction contained 8 bases not matched to a gene. DNA of the CDR3: TGTGCCAGCAGACTTCGGACAGGGCAGTCCTACGAGCAGTACTTC. It codes for CASRLRTGQSYEQYF.

The chain recombines TRBV6-1 with TRBJ1-1, with D possibly being TRBD1 (5 bases). This CDR3 has 14 amino acids. Germline CDR1 is MNHNS and CDR2 is SASEGT. The germline V and J ends were trimmed by 5 bases and 1 base, with 11 bases remaining between them. Here the CDR3 reads CASSTGRGNTEAFF. As DNA, the CDR3 is TGTGCCAGCAGTACGGGACGGGGGAACACTGAAGCTTTCTTT.

In this sample, this clone turned up a few times. V gene TRBV7-8 combines with J gene TRBJ2-3, with TRBD2 identical over 12 bases. The germline gives CDR1 SGHVS, CDR2 FQNEAQ. The CDR3 is 18 amino acids. Trimming removed 4 bases from V and 0 bases from J; junction bases left unmatched: 8. The DNA of the CDR3 is TGTGCCAGCAGCTCCGGACTAGCGGGATCCAGTAGCACAGATACGCAGTATTTT. Protein product: CASSSGLAGSSSTDTQYF. Filled out from reference TRBV7-8 and TRBJ2-3, the complete variable domain reads GAGVSQSPRYKVAKRGQDVALRCDPISGHVSLFWYQQALGQGPEFLTYFQNEAQLDKSGLPSDRFFAERPEGSVSTLKIQRTQQEDSAVYLCASSSGLAGSSSTDTQYFGPGTRLTVL.

The table lists this clone with a count of one. The chain uses TRBV4-1 and TRBJ2-1, with TRBD1 as a possible D gene (5 bases). V lost 0 bases to trimming and J lost 0 bases, with 9 bases between them. From germline, CDR1 is MGHRA and CDR2 YSYEKL. CDR3 length: 16 residues. The CDR3, as DNA: TGCGCCAGCAGCCAAGAGGGGCGGATCTCCTACAATGAGCAGTTCTTC. Translating it yields CASSQEGRISYNEQFF.

The CDR3 reads CASSLTGGVEVETQYF. The CDR3, as DNA: TGTGCCAGCAGCTTAACGGGGGGGGTAGAGGTGGAGACCCAGTACTTC. This chain joins TRBV7-2 and TRBJ2-5; the match to TRBD2 covers 8 bases. The junction had 10 bases not matched to a gene; V was cut back by 2 bases and J by 5 bases. CDR3 size: 16 residues. CDR1 SGHTA and CDR2 FQGNSA come from the germline V gene.

The rearrangement links TRBV6-6 to TRBJ2-7; D is unclear. The CDR3 sequence is 14 residues long. Germline CDR1 MNHNY, CDR2 SVGAGI (reference sequence). V lost 0 bases to trimming and J lost 3 bases, with 9 bases between them. This CDR3 is CASSYSSVSYEQYF. The CDR3 bases are TGTGCCAGCAGTTACTCTTCAGTAAGCTACGAGCAGTACTTC.

The chain uses TRBV5-1 and TRBJ1-1; D not certain. The V gene lost 5 bases and the J gene lost 10 bases, with 18 bases spanning the gap. The length of the CDR3 is 13 residues. Germline V CDR1 and CDR2: SGHRS, YFSETQ. The CDR3 loop is CASRTDRLNRAFF. The CDR3 DNA follows: TGCGCCAGCAGGACGGACCGACTGAATAGAGCTTTCTTT. The entire variable domain, with the rest obtained from reference TRBV5-1 and TRBJ1-1, is as follows: KAGVTQTPRYLIKTRGQQVTLSCSPISGHRSVSWYQQTPGQGLQFLFEYFSETQRNKGNFPGRFSGRQFSNSRSEMNVSTLELGDSALYLCASRTDRLNRAFFGQGTRLTVV.

The chain carries TRBV19 and TRBJ2-4; D gene ambiguous. CDR1 and CDR2 from the germline V gene are LNHDA and SQIVND (reference sequence). The CDR3 is 16 amino acids. V was clipped by 6 bases and J by 0 bases, with 15 bases between them. Here the CDR3 reads CASSKEVGLAKNIQYF. The CDR3 nucleotides are TGTGCCAGTAGCAAAGAAGTGGGGTTAGCCAAAAACATTCAGTACTTC.

This clone was seen just once. The chain links TRBV10-1 to TRBJ1-1; no clear D gene. The CDR3 extends over 14 amino acids. CDR1 and CDR2 from the germline V gene are WNHNN and SYGVQD (reference sequence). Trimming removed 0 bases at V and 6 bases at J, with 11 bases between. The chain's CDR3 is CASSESPGRAEAFF. CDR3 nucleotides: TGCGCCAGCAGTGAGTCGCCTGGGAGAGCTGAAGCTTTCTTT.

The chain joins TRBV6-5 to TRBJ1-2; no reliable D call. Germline CDR1 reads MNHEY; CDR2 reads SVGAGI. The CDR3 extends over 11 amino acids. Trimming left V 4 bases short and J 8 bases short, with 8 bases between. DNA of the CDR3: TGTGCCAGCAGTTCGAATAAAGGCTACACCTTC. This sequence encodes CASSSNKGYTF.